Listed below are T cell receptor beta chains from one sample, sequenced in a study of molecular identifiers for immune sequencing clone quantification. TCRdb reanalysed the PCR reads using MiXCR and keeps one entry per CDR3 protein. Seen here are about 640,000 distinct CDR3 sequences, roughly 21% observed once, and the top ten hold around 0.9%. The specimen was naive CD8+ T cells from blood, with Jurkat cell RNA spiked in. The source is a human donor in good health. Some libraries in this study had Jurkat cell RNA spiked in. CDR3s leave out the opening cysteine and the closing phenylalanine or tryptophan. D genes are given only for firm matches.

d_call: .
j_call: TRBJ2-7
v_call: TRBV27
cdr3_aa: ASSSITPGPPNYEQY

d_call: TRBD1
j_call: TRBJ2-1
v_call: TRBV24-1
cdr3_aa: ATSDLGQGISEQF

d_call: TRBD2
j_call: TRBJ2-1
v_call: TRBV6-6
cdr3_aa: ASSRRRTSERDEQF

d_call: .
j_call: TRBJ2-7
v_call: TRBV4-3
cdr3_aa: ASSQDRQASSYEQY

d_call: TRBD1
j_call: TRBJ1-2
v_call: TRBV7-9
cdr3_aa: ASSAPWGDRNGYT

d_call: TRBD2
j_call: TRBJ2-1
v_call: TRBV27
cdr3_aa: ASSHLLAGGPPEQF

d_call: .
j_call: TRBJ2-1
v_call: TRBV30
cdr3_aa: AWTSFSYNEQF

d_call: .
j_call: TRBJ1-2
v_call: TRBV30
cdr3_aa: AWSVQADGYT

d_call: .
j_call: TRBJ2-1
v_call: TRBV24-1
cdr3_aa: ATSDLADNEQF

d_call: .
j_call: TRBJ2-7
v_call: TRBV7-9
cdr3_aa: ASSPRTGPRSYEQY

d_call: .
j_call: TRBJ1-4
v_call: TRBV4-3
cdr3_aa: ASSPEGTGNEKLF

d_call: .
j_call: TRBJ2-3
v_call: TRBV7-2
cdr3_aa: ASRWGAGVATDTQY

d_call: .
j_call: TRBJ2-1
v_call: TRBV11-2
cdr3_aa: ASSASSYNEQF

d_call: .
j_call: TRBJ2-3
v_call: TRBV19
cdr3_aa: ASRRREYADTRY

d_call: .
j_call: TRBJ2-1
v_call: TRBV28
cdr3_aa: ASSSIPGSSYNEQF

d_call: .
j_call: TRBJ2-1
v_call: TRBV7-9
cdr3_aa: ASSSFTGISYGEQF

d_call: .
j_call: TRBJ1-1
v_call: TRBV20-1
cdr3_aa: SAREGGDHEAF

d_call: TRBD2
j_call: TRBJ2-7
v_call: TRBV13
cdr3_aa: ASVQGAGHQY

d_call: .
j_call: TRBJ2-3
v_call: TRBV20-1
cdr3_aa: SARDLNGDTQY

d_call: .
j_call: TRBJ2-3
v_call: TRBV7-3
cdr3_aa: ASSFGATRADTQY

d_call: .
j_call: TRBJ2-7
v_call: TRBV5-1
cdr3_aa: ASSLAGSQYEQY

d_call: .
j_call: TRBJ2-1
v_call: TRBV7-9
cdr3_aa: ASSLTQQYYNEQF

d_call: .
j_call: TRBJ2-7
v_call: TRBV27
cdr3_aa: ASSLRGGTYYEQY

d_call: .
j_call: TRBJ2-5
v_call: TRBV7-8
cdr3_aa: ASSLGPGVETQY